The 7 T cell receptor beta chains below all came from one sample that was sequenced in a study of CD8 T cells in ankylosing spondylitis. Each CDR3 protein gets one entry after TCRdb re-called the 5' RACE reads with MiXCR. The table shows approximately 250,000 distinct CDR3 sequences, with roughly 32% occurring only once. The sample consisted of blood, either unsorted or a sorted T cell fraction (not recorded which). The receptors come from a male donor with ankylosing spondylitis or in good health (not recorded which).

This clonotype appeared a few times. The chain uses TRBV20-1 and TRBJ2-5; D might be TRBD1 (6 bases). This CDR3 region has 14 residues. Trimming pared 6 bases from V and 4 bases from J, leaving 18 bases between. Per germline, CDR1 DFQATT and CDR2 SNEGSKA (reference sequence). In DNA, the CDR3 is TGCAGTGCCAACATTCCAGGGGCCGGAGAGACCCAGTACTTC. As protein: CSANIPGAGETQYF.

Only a few counts were recorded for this clonotype. The genes are TRBV6-1 and TRBJ2-5; D may be TRBD1 (7 bases). The germline V and J ends were trimmed by 6 bases and 5 bases, with 13 bases remaining between them. This CDR3 has 13 amino acids. CDR1 and CDR2 (germline): MNHNS, SASEGT. In DNA form, the CDR3 reads TGTGCCAGCAGGTCGACAGGGAGGGAGACCCAGTACTTC. Its protein is CASRSTGRETQYF.

The J gene is TRBJ2-7, the V gene TRBV15, with D possibly being TRBD1 or TRBD2 (6 bases each). In germline, CDR1 is LNHNV, CDR2 YYDKDF (reference sequence). The length of the CDR3 is 15 residues. V was cut by 0 bases and J by 2 bases, with 11 bases left in between. CDR3 residues: CATSRDRRDTYEQYF. DNA for the CDR3: TGTGCCACCAGCAGAGATAGGCGGGACACCTACGAGCAGTACTTC.

The J gene is TRBJ2-3, the V gene TRBV20-1; 7 bases line up with TRBD2. CDR1 and CDR2 from the germline V gene are DFQATT and SNEGSKA (reference sequence). The V gene end was trimmed by 5 bases and the J gene end by 6 bases; junction bases not matched to a gene: 8. The CDR3 is made up of 13 amino acids. CDR3 loop: CSAWTRPGDTQYF. DNA for the CDR3: TGCAGTGCTTGGACTAGGCCAGGGGATACGCAGTATTTT.

This chain links TRBV6-1 with TRBJ2-2; TRBD2 matches at 16 bases. The CDR3 contains 18 residues. Germline V gene data show CDR1 as MNHNS and CDR2 as SASEGT. V was pared by 9 bases and J by 7 bases, with 14 bases of the junction left unmatched. DNA of the CDR3: TGTGCCAGTACGGACGCCGTGGGACTAGCGGGGGGGAGCGGGGAGCTGTTTTTT. Amino acid sequence: CASTDAVGLAGGSGELFF.

The rearrangement uses TRBV7-9 and TRBJ2-1; TRBD2 matches 8 bases. Germline CDR1 reads SEHNR; CDR2 reads FQNEAQ (reference sequence). The CDR3 sequence is 15 residues long. J was trimmed by 5 bases and V by 0 bases; bases with no gene match: 3. CDR3 protein: CASSLASGDHNEQFF. The CDR3 DNA sequence: TGTGCCAGCAGCTTAGCTAGCGGGGATCACAATGAGCAGTTCTTC.

The V and J genes are TRBV20-1 and TRBJ2-3, with TRBD2 as a possible D gene (5 bases). Trimming took off 3 bases at V and 4 bases at J, with 14 bases between the two ends. Germline-derived CDR1 and CDR2 are DFQATT and SNEGSKA (reference sequence). This CDR3 region has 14 residues. The CDR3 loop is CSASMASLADTQYF. The CDR3 coding sequence is TGCAGTGCTAGTATGGCTAGCTTGGCAGATACGCAGTATTTT.